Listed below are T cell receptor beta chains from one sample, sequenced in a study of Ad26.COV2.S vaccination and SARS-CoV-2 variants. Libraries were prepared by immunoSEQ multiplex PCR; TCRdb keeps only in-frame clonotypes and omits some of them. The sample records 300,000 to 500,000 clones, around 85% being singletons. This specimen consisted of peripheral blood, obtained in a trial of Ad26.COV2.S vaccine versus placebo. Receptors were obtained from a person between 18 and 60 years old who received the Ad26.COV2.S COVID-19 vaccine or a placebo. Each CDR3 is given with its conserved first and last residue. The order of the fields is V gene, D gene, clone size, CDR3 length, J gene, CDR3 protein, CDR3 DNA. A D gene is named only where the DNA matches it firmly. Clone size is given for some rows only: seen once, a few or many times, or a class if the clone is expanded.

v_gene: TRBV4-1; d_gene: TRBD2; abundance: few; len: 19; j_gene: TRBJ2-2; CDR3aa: CASSSDPGLAGLNTGELFF; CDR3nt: TGCGCCAGCAGCTCGGATCCGGGACTAGCGGGTCTGAACACCGGGGAGCTGTTTTTT
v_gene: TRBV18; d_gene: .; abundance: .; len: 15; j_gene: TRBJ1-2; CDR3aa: CASSASAGVRYGYTF; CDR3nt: TGTGCCAGCTCAGCAAGCGCAGGGGTGCGGTATGGCTACACCTTC
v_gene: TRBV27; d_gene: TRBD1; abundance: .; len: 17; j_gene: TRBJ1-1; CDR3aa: CASKLTGTGTVNTEAFF; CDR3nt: TGTGCCAGCAAATTAACGGGGACCGGGACAGTGAACACTGAAGCTTTCTTT
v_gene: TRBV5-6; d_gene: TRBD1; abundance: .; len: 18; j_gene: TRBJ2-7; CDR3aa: CASSEAIITGGLYYEQYF; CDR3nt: TGTGCCAGCAGCGAAGCAATAATCACAGGGGGTCTCTACTACGAGCAGTACTTC
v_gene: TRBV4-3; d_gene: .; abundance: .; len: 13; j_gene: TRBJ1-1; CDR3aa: CASSQDRDWGAFF; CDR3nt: TGCGCCAGCAGCCAAGATCGGGACTGGGGAGCTTTCTTT
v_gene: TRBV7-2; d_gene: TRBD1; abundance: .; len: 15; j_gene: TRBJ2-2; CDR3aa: CASSLGQGAIGELFF; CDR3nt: TGTGCCAGCAGCTTAGGACAGGGGGCGATCGGGGAGCTGTTTTTT
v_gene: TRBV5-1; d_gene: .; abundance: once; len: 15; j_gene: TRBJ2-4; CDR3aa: CASSAETGMENIQYF; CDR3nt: TGCGCCAGCAGCGCAGAAACGGGAATGGAGAACATTCAGTACTTC
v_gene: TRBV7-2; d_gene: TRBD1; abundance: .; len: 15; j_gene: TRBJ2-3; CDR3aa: CASSRRQGRTDTQYF; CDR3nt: TGTGCCAGCAGCCGCCGACAGGGACGCACAGATACGCAGTATTTT
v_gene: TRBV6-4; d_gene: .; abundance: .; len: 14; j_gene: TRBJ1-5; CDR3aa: CASSASMGPWPQHF; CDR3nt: TGTGCCAGCAGTGCCTCTATGGGGCCCTGGCCCCAGCATTTT
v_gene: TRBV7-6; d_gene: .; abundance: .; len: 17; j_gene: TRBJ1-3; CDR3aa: CASSFSLGGFSGNTIYF; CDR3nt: TGTGCCAGCAGCTTCTCCCTCGGTGGGTTCTCTGGAAACACCATATATTTT
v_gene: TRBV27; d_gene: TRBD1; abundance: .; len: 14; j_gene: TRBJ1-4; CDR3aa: CASSLTGGVEKLFF; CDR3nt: TGTGCCAGCAGTTTAACAGGGGGGGTTGAAAAACTGTTTTTT
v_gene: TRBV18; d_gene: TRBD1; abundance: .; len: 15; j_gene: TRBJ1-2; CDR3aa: CASSLPGTGTYGYTF; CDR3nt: TGTGCCAGCTCACTCCCCGGGACAGGGACCTATGGCTACACCTTC
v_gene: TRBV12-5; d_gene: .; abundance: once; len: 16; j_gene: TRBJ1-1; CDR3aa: CASGLLLDWGETEAFF; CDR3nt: TGTGCTAGTGGTTTGCTATTAGACTGGGGGGAGACTGAAGCTTTCTTT
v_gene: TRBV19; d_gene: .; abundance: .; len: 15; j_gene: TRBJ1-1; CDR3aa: CASSIGQLGNTEAFF; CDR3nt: TGTGCCAGTAGTATCGGACAGCTGGGGAACACTGAAGCTTTCTTT
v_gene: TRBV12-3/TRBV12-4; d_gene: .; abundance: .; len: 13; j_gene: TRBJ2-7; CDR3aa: CASSFLQAYEQYF; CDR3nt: TGTGCCAGCAGTTTTTTACAGGCCTACGAGCAGTACTTC
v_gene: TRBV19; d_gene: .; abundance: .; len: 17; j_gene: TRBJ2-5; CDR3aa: CASSVGSVTGSQETQYF; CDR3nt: TGTGCCAGTAGTGTGGGGTCGGTAACGGGGTCCCAAGAGACCCAGTACTTC
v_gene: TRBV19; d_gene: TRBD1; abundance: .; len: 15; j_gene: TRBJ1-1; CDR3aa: CASSPRTGENTEAFF; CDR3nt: TGTGCCAGTAGTCCTCGGACAGGGGAGAACACTGAAGCTTTCTTT
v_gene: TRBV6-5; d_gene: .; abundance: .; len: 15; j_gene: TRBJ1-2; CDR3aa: CASSYDWGGRYGYTF; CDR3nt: TGTGCCAGCAGTTACGACTGGGGGGGTCGTTATGGCTACACCTTC
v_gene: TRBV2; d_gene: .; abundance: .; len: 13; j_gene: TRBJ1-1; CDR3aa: CASSTGPNTEAFF; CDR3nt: TGTGCCAGCAGTACCGGACCAAACACTGAAGCTTTCTTT
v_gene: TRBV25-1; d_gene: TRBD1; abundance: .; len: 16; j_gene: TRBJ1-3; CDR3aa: CASRVGTGESGNTIYF; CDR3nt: TGTGCCAGCAGGGTCGGGACAGGGGAATCTGGAAACACCATATATTTT
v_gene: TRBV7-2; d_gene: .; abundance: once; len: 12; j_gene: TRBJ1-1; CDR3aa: CASSLLNTEAFF; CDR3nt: TGTGCCAGCAGCCTGCTGAACACTGAAGCTTTCTTT
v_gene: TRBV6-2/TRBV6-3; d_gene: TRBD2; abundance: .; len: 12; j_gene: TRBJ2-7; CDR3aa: CASSLLAGEQYF; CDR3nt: TGTGCCAGCAGTTTACTAGCGGGGGAGCAGTACTTC
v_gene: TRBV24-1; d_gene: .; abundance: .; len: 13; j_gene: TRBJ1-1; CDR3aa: CATSVGLGTEAFF; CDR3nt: TGTGCCACCAGTGTGGGGCTAGGCACTGAAGCTTTCTTT
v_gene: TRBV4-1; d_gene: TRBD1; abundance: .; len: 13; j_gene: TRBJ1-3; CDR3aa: CASRGTAGNTIYF; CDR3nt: TGCGCCAGCCGAGGGACAGCTGGAAACACCATATATTTT
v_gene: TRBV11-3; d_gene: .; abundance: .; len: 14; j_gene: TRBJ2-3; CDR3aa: CASSLGTPGDTQYF; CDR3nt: TGTGCCAGCAGCTTAGGAACTCCGGGGGATACGCAGTATTTT
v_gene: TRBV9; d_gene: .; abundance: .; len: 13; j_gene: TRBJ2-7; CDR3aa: CASSVGGSYEQYF; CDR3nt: TGTGCCAGCAGCGTAGGAGGTTCCTACGAGCAGTACTTC
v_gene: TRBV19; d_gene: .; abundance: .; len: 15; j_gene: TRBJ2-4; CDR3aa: CASSIADSTKNIQYF; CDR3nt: TGTGCCAGTAGTATAGCGGACAGCACCAAAAACATTCAGTACTTC
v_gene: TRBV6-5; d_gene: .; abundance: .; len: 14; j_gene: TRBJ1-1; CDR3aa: CASSYARGRPEAFF; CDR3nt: TGTGCCAGCAGTTACGCCCGAGGTCGGCCTGAAGCTTTCTTT
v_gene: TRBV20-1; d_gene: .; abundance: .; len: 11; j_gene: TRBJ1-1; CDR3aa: CSATQGGLAFF; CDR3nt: TGCAGTGCTACCCAGGGAGGGCTGGCTTTCTTT
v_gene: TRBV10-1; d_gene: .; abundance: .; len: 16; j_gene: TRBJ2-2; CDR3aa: CASSDETPPRTGELFF; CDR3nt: TGCGCCAGCAGTGACGAGACTCCCCCGAGGACCGGGGAGCTGTTTTTT
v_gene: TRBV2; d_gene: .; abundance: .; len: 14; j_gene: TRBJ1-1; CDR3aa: CASSGYRENTEAFF; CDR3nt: TGTGCCAGCAGCGGATACAGGGAAAACACTGAAGCTTTCTTT
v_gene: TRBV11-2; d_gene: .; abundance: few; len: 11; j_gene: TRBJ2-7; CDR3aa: CASTLTYEQYF; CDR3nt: TGTGCCAGCACCTTGACCTACGAGCAGTACTTC
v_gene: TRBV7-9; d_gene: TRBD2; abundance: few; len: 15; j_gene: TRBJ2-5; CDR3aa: CASIRTSGEQETQYF; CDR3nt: TGTGCCAGCATCAGGACTAGCGGAGAACAAGAGACCCAGTACTTC
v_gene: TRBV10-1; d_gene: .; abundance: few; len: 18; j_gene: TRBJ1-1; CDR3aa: CASSETRDTRWGNTEAFF; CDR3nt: TGCGCCAGCAGTGAGACACGGGACACTCGATGGGGAAACACTGAAGCTTTCTTT
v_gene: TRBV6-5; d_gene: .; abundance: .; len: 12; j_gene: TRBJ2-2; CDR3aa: CASSTTTGELFF; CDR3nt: TGTGCCAGCAGTACCACCACCGGGGAGCTGTTTTTT
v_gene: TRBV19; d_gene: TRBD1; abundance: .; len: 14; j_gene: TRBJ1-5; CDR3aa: CASSAKTGSQPQHF; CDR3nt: TGTGCCAGTAGTGCCAAGACAGGGAGTCAGCCCCAGCATTTT
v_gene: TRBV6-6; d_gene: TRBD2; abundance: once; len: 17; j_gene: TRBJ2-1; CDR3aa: CASSRLLAGAFDNEQFF; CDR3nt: TGTGCCAGCAGTCGACTACTAGCGGGGGCCTTCGACAATGAGCAGTTCTTC
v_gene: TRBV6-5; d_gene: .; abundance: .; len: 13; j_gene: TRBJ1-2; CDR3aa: CASSYGENYGYTF; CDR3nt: TGTGCCAGCAGTTATGGAGAGAACTATGGCTACACCTTC
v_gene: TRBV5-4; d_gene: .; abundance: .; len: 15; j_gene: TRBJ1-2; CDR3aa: CASSLVGGFGYGYTF; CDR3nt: TGTGCCAGCAGCCTTGTTGGAGGTTTCGGCTATGGCTACACCTTC
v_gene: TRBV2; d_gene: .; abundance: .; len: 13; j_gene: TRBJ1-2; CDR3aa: CASSGDRFYGYTF; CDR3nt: TGTGCCAGCAGTGGTGACAGATTCTATGGCTACACCTTC
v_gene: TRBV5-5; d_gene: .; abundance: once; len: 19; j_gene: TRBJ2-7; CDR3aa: CASSFEGERYLRSSYEQYF; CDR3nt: TGTGCCAGCAGCTTCGAGGGAGAACGATATTTACGTAGCTCCTACGAGCAGTACTTC
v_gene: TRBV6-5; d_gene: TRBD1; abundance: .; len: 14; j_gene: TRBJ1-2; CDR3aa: CASRPQGASYGYTF; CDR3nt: TGTGCCAGCAGACCACAGGGGGCGTCTTATGGCTACACCTTC
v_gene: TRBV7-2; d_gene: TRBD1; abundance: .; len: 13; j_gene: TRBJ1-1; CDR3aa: CASGGQANTEAFF; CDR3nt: TGTGCCAGCGGCGGACAGGCGAACACTGAAGCTTTCTTT
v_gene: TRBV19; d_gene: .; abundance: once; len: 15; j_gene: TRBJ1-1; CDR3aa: CASSEGTLYWTEAFF; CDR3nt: TGTGCCAGTAGTGAGGGGACACTCTATTGGACTGAAGCTTTCTTT
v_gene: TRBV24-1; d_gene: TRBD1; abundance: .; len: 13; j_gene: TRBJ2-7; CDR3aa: CATSPGQGGEQYF; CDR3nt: TGTGCCACCAGTCCGGGACAGGGCGGTGAGCAGTACTTC
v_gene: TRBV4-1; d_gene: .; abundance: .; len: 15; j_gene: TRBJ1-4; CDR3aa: CASSRTSLGKEKLFF; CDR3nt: TGCGCCAGCAGCCGGACGTCCCTGGGGAAGGAAAAACTGTTTTTT
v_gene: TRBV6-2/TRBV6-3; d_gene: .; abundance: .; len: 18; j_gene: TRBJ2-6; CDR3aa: CASSHGTLRVSGANVLTF; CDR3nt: TGTGCCAGCAGCCATGGGACTCTGAGGGTTTCTGGGGCCAACGTCCTGACTTTC
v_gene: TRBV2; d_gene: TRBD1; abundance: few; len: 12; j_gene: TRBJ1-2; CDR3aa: CASSSTGYGYTF; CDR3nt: TGTGCCAGCAGTTCGACAGGGTATGGCTACACCTTC
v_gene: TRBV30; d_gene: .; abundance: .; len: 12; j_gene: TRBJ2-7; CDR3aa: CAWSREIYEQYF; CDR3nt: TGTGCCTGGAGTAGAGAAATTTACGAGCAGTACTTC